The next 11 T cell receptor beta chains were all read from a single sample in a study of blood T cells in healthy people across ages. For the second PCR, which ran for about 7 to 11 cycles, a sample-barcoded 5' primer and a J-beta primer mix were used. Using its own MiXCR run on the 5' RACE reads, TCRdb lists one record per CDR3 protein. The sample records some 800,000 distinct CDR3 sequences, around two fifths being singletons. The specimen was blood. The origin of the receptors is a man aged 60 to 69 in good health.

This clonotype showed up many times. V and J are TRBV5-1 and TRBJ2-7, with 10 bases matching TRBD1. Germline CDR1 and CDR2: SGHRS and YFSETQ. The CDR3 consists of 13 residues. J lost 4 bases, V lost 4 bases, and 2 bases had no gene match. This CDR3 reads CASSVDRGYEQYF. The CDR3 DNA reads TGCGCCAGCAGCGTGGACAGGGGGTACGAGCAGTACTTC.

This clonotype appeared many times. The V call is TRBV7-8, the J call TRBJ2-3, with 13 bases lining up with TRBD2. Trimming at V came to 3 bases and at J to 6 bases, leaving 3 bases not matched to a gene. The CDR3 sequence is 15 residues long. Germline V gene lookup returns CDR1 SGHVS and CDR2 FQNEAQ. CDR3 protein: CASSFTSGGADTQYF. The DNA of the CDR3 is TGTGCCAGCAGCTTCACTAGCGGGGGGGCGGATACGCAGTATTTT. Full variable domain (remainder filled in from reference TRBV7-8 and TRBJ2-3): GAGVSQSPRYKVAKRGQDVALRCDPISGHVSLFWYQQALGQGPEFLTYFQNEAQLDKSGLPSDRFFAERPEGSVSTLKIQRTQQEDSAVYLCASSFTSGGADTQYFGPGTRLTVL.

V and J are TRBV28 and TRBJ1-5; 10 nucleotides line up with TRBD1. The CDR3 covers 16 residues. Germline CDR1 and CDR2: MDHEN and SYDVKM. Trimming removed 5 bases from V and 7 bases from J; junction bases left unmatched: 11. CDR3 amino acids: CASSLTHGTGVQPQHF. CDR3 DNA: TGTGCCAGCAGTCTAACCCACGGGACAGGGGTGCAGCCCCAGCATTTT.

CDR3 DNA sequence: TGTGCCAGCAGCCCGGAATGGGACAGGGGAACCTATGGCTACACCTTC. As protein: CASSPEWDRGTYGYTF. The chain uses TRBV28 and TRBJ1-2; 10 bases align to TRBD1. V lost 6 bases to trimming and J lost 4 bases; unmatched junction nucleotides: 11. Germline V gene lookup returns CDR1 MDHEN and CDR2 SYDVKM. The CDR3 totals 16 residues.

This chain's CDR3 is CASSLSGGGSDEQFF. Written as DNA, the CDR3 is TGTGCCAGCAGTCTAAGCGGGGGAGGGTCGGATGAGCAGTTCTTC. This rearrangement joins TRBV7-3 to TRBJ2-1, with 8 bases that match TRBD2. CDR1 and CDR2 (germline): SGHTA, FQGTGA. The CDR3 consists of 15 residues. V lost 6 bases and J lost 8; bases outside the gene matches: 12.

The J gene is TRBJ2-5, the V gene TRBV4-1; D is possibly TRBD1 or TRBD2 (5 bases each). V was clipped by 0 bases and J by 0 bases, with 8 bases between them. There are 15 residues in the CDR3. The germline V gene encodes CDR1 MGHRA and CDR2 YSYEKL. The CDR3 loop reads CASSQEWDHQETQYF. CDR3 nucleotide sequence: TGCGCCAGCAGCCAAGAGTGGGACCACCAAGAGACCCAGTACTTC.

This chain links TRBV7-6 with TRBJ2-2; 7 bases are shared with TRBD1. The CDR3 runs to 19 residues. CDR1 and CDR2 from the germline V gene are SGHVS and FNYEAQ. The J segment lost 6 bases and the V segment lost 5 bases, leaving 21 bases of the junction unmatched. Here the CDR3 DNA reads TGTGCCAGCAGCGGTAATCAGGGGGATTCCAAGTTTCGCGCCGGGGAGCTGTTTTTT. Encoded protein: CASSGNQGDSKFRAGELFF.

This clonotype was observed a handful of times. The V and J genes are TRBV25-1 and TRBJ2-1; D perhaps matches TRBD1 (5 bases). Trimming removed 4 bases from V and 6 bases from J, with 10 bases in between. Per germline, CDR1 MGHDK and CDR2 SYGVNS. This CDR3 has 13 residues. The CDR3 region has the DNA TGTGCCAGCAGTGGTACAGGCCTCAATGAGCAGTTCTTC. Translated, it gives CASSGTGLNEQFF. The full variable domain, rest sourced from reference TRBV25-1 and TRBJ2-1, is EADIYQTPRYLVIGTGKKITLECSQTMGHDKMYWYQQDPGMELHLIHYSYGVNSTEKGDLSSESTVSRIRTEHFPLTLESARPSHTSQYLCASSGTGLNEQFFGPGTRLTVL.

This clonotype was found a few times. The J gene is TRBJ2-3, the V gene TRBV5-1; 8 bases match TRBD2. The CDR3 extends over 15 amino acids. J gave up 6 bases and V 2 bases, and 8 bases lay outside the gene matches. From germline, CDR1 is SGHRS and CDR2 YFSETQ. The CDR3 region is CASSLGLAISDTQYF. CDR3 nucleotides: TGCGCCAGCAGCTTAGGACTAGCTATCTCCGATACGCAGTATTTT.

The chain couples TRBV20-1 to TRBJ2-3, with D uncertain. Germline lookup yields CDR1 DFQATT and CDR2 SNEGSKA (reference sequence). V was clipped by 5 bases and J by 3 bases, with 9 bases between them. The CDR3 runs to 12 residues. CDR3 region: CSALSRTDTQYF. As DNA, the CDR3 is TGCAGTGCTCTAAGCAGGACAGATACGCAGTATTTT.

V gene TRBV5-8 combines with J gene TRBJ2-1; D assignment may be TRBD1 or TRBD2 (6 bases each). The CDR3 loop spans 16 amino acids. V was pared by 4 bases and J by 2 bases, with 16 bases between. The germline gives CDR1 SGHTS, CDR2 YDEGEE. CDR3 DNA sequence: TGTGCCAGCAGCCCCGGGGGCGGGGACGCCTACAATGAGCAGTTCTTC. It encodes CASSPGGGDAYNEQFF.